The present T cell receptor beta chain was sequenced within a study of blood T cell repertoires in COVID-19. Using immunoSEQ multiplex PCR, the repertoire was profiled, and TCRdb retains in-frame clones only, with some absent. The data show about 76,000 clones, 82% seen once. Germline lookup yields CDR1 SGHRS and CDR2 YFSETQ. The CDR3 is 13 residues long. The ends were cut back, 6 bases at V and 1 base at J, with 10 bases in the middle. The clonotype originates from a human donor in a cohort sampled during active COVID-19. Sequencing was carried out using peripheral blood. The chain is built from TRBV5-1 and TRBJ1-1, with D perhaps matching TRBD1 (6 bases). The CDR3 loop reads CASKQGPNTEAFF. CDR3 in DNA: TGCGCCAGCAAACAGGGCCCGAACACTGAAGCTTTCTTT.